These 5 T cell receptor beta chains share one sample of origin, sequenced in a study of T cell responses to AZD1222 COVID-19 vaccine. TCRdb keeps only in-frame clones here, not all; method: immunoSEQ multiplex PCR. This sample yields some 63,000 clones, of which roughly nine tenths are seen a single time; roughly 6.1% belongs to the top ten. Sample: peripheral blood, taken 28 days after the second AZD1222 dose. These receptors all come from an adult who received the AZD1222 COVID-19 vaccine.

The chain has TRBV12-3 or TRBV12-4 and TRBJ2-7; no definite D call. The length of the CDR3 is 12 residues. V was pared by 1 base and J by 7 bases, with 8 bases between. The CDR3 DNA is TGTGCCAGCAGTTTAGATGTGGGGGAGCAGTACTTC. Amino acids: CASSLDVGEQYF.

The chain is built from TRBV30 and TRBJ2-2; TRBD2 matches at 8 bases. The CDR3 covers 14 residues. Trimming took 7 bases from V and 4 from J; bases not matched to a gene: 8. Germline V gives CDR1 GTSNPN, CDR2 SVGIG (reference sequence). Here the CDR3 DNA reads TGTGCCTCGCTGCGGGGGGCCAGCACCGGGGAGCTGTTTTTT. Its protein is CASLRGASTGELFF.

V and J are TRBV30 and TRBJ1-1; D is ambiguous. V lost 0 bases, J lost 6 bases, and 8 bases lay in between. This CDR3 region has 12 residues. CDR1 and CDR2 from the germline V gene are GTSNPN and SVGIG (reference sequence). For the CDR3, the DNA is TGTGCCTGGAGTGTACTGAGAGCTGAAGCTTTCTTT. Its protein product is CAWSVLRAEAFF.

This sequence joins TRBV29-1 and TRBJ2-7; 9 bases align to TRBD1. This CDR3 contains 13 residues. The V gene end was trimmed by 6 bases and the J gene end by 4 bases; junction bases not matched to a gene: 7. The germline V gene encodes CDR1 SQVTM and CDR2 ANQGSEA. CDR3 bases: TGCAGCGTGCCGGCGACAGGGGGTTACGAGCAGTACTTC. This sequence encodes CSVPATGGYEQYF.

The V call is TRBV10-3, the J call TRBJ1-6; D not certain. CDR1 is ENHRY and CDR2 is SYGVKD in the germline V gene. Trimming took off 10 bases at V and 7 bases at J, with 17 bases between the two ends. The CDR3 contains 14 residues. CDR3 region: CASRREVDNSPLHF. CDR3 coding DNA: TGTGCCAGCCGTAGGGAAGTCGACAATTCACCCCTCCACTTT.